This T cell receptor (beta chain) was sequenced in a study of response to subunit inactivated influenza vaccine. Note on this clonotype: Its antigen is unidentified.

Notes on the study in general: Authors suggested that a seasonal influenza vaccination recruits few new T cells each time.

TCRdb reprocessed the RT-PCR reads with MiXCR, giving one entry per CDR3 protein. The sample records some 540,000 distinct CDR3 sequences, 20% to 25% being singletons. This CDR3 region has 11 residues. Germline V gene data show CDR1 as SQVTM and CDR2 as ANQGSEA. Trimming took 5 bases from V and 10 from J; bases not matched to a gene: 3. This same sample was also taken into another study, of T cells expressing NK-cell markers. This second study says: The cDNA for TCR beta came from 5'RACE template switching with UMIs. It remained uncertain whether the expanded NKG2C+ T cell clones were specific for HCMV antigens.

This chain joins TRBV29-1 and TRBJ2-1; 9 nucleotides agree with TRBD1. The clonotype originates from a man between 50 and 59 years old who received an inactivated influenza vaccine. Sequenced here: CD4+ T cells sorted from PBMCs, sampled 11 to 12 days after vaccination. The CDR3 is CSVTGGWEQFF. The CDR3 DNA reads TGCAGCGTTACAGGGGGCTGGGAGCAGTTCTTC.